The 27 T cell receptor beta chains below come from one sample, sequenced in a study of shared T cell receptors in the human thymus. The assay was immunoSEQ multiplex PCR, and TCRdb's table has in-frame clones only and misses some. The repertoire holds 500,000 to 750,000 clones, with around 89% as singletons. These data were also filed under a second study, of human thymus T cells.

The sequenced sample was thymocytes. The receptor source for this set is a boy under three years old with a congenital heart defect.

The chain couples TRBV28 to TRBJ2-7, with 10 bases aligning to TRBD1. The length of the CDR3 is 17 residues. Germline loops: CDR1 MDHEN, CDR2 SYDVKM. With V trimmed by 6 bases and J by 2 bases, 13 bases remained unmatched. CDR3 in DNA: TGTGCCAGCAGCCTGAACCGGGGACAGGGGCCGCCCTACGAGCAGTACTTC. Residues: CASSLNRGQGPPYEQYF.

The gene calls are TRBV28 and TRBJ1-4, with 10 bases fitting TRBD1. There are 15 residues in the CDR3. V lost 5 bases to trimming and J lost 3 bases; unmatched junction nucleotides: 3. CDR1 is MDHEN, CDR2 SYDVKM, per germline. The CDR3 sequence: CASSQDRGPNEKLFF. DNA for the CDR3: TGTGCCAGCAGTCAAGACAGGGGGCCTAATGAAAAACTGTTTTTT.

This chain links TRBV19 with TRBJ2-7; TRBD2 agrees at 7 bases. CDR1 and CDR2 from the germline V gene are LNHDA and SQIVND (reference sequence). Trimming at V came to 9 bases and at J to 2 bases, leaving 10 bases not matched to a gene. This CDR3 is built from 14 residues. The CDR3 reads CASSGGSGTYEQYF. The DNA for the CDR3 is TGTGCCAGCTCCGGGGGGTCAGGTACCTACGAGCAGTACTTC.

The chain combines TRBV9 with TRBJ2-1; 10 positions match TRBD2. The V and J ends lost 0 bases and 3 bases, in that order; junction bases with no gene match: 3. The CDR3 has 16 residues. Germline V gene sequence: CDR1 SGDLS, CDR2 YYNGEE. The CDR3 DNA reads as TGTGCCAGCAGCGTAGTACTAGCGGGATACTACAATGAGCAGTTCTTC. This encodes CASSVVLAGYYNEQFF.

The chain joins TRBV27 to TRBJ1-5; TRBD1 matches 7 bases. The germline V gene has CDR1 MNHEY and CDR2 SMNVEV (reference sequence). Trimming cost V 6 bases and J 3 bases; bases outside gene matches: 2. This CDR3 is built from 13 residues. CDR3 sequence reads: CASRGTVNQPQHF. CDR3 nucleotide sequence: TGTGCCAGCAGGGGGACAGTCAATCAGCCCCAGCATTTT.

The chain couples TRBV7-9 to TRBJ2-7; 7 nucleotides agree with TRBD2. The V and J ends lost 3 bases and 0 bases, in that order; junction bases with no gene match: 8. Germline CDR1 SEHNR, CDR2 FQNEAQ (reference sequence). This CDR3 region has 16 residues. The CDR3 here is CASSFLGGDYSYEQYF. In DNA form, the CDR3 reads TGTGCCAGCAGCTTCCTCGGCGGGGACTACTCCTACGAGCAGTACTTC.

The chain employs TRBV29-1 and TRBJ1-2; 7 bases fit TRBD1. CDR3 length: 21 residues. With V trimmed by 0 bases and J by 0 bases, 22 bases remained unmatched. CDR1 and CDR2 from the germline V gene are SQVTM and ANQGSEA. The CDR3 spells CSVEDLRHRGLPRAPNYGYTF. CDR3 in DNA: TGCAGCGTTGAAGATCTTCGTCACAGGGGCTTACCAAGGGCACCTAACTATGGCTACACCTTC. Full variable domain (remainder filled in from reference TRBV29-1 and TRBJ1-2): SAVISQKPSRDICQRGTSLTIQCQVDSQVTMMFWYRQQPGQSLTLIATANQGSEATYESGFVIDKFPISRPNLTFSTLTVSNMSPEDSSIYLCSVEDLRHRGLPRAPNYGYTFGSGTRLTVV.

This chain connects TRBV12-2 to TRBJ1-1; the D segment call TRBD1 is taken from the table without a DNA check. TRBV12-2 is described as a pseudogene. The CDR3 length is 16 residues. CDR3 loop: CASRLVGAGPNTEAFF. CDR3 DNA sequence: TGTGCAAGTCGCTTAGTAGGGGCAGGGCCGAACACTGAAGCTTTCTTT.

This chain connects TRBV2 to TRBJ1-1, with D perhaps matching TRBD1 (5 bases). This CDR3 comprises 17 residues. V lost 6 bases and J lost 4, with 24 bases in between. Looked up from germline, CDR1 is SNHLY and CDR2 is FYNNEI. In DNA, the CDR3 is TGTGCCAGCAGATATAATGAACGGGACGGGGGAGGCACTGAAGCTTTCTTT. Translating gives CASRYNERDGGGTEAFF.

The chain is built from TRBV27 and TRBJ2-1; 12 bases align to TRBD2. J lost 6 bases, V lost 7 bases, and 13 bases had no gene match. This CDR3 contains 17 residues. Germline V gene sequence: CDR1 MNHEY, CDR2 SMNVEV (reference sequence). DNA for the CDR3: TGTGCCAGCACCCTAAACCCCGGACTAGCGGGACCCAATGAGCAGTTCTTC. Translated, it gives CASTLNPGLAGPNEQFF.

The V call is TRBV18, the J call TRBJ2-7; 7 nucleotides agree with TRBD2. This CDR3 is built from 16 residues. J gave up 7 bases and V 3 bases, and 15 bases lay outside the gene matches. Germline CDR1 is KGHSH and CDR2 is LQKENI. CDR3 in DNA: TGTGCCAGCTCACCCCTTGGACTAGAGAAAGAGGGGGAGCAGTACTTC. Its protein product is CASSPLGLEKEGEQYF.

This chain joins TRBV4-3 and TRBJ2-4, with a possible D match to TRBD2 (6 bases). Germline CDR1 and CDR2: LGHNA and YSLEER. The CDR3 is made up of 16 amino acids. Trimming pared 1 base from V and 1 base from J, leaving 11 bases between. The CDR3 DNA follows: TGCGCCAGCAGCCAAGTAGGAGGGCGGGCCAAAAACATTCAGTACTTC. Protein product: CASSQVGGRAKNIQYF.

This chain connects TRBV29-1 to TRBJ2-4; D may be TRBD1 (5 bases). Germline V CDR1 and CDR2: SQVTM, ANQGSEA. The CDR3 loop spans 16 amino acids. Deletions cut 6 bases from V and 0 bases from J, with 18 bases between. CDR3 sequence reads: CSVPAEDILAKNIQYF. Written as DNA, the CDR3 is TGCAGCGTCCCCGCAGAGGACATTCTAGCCAAAAACATTCAGTACTTC.

The chain joins TRBV4-2 to TRBJ1-5; possible D gene TRBD1, 5 bases. This CDR3 comprises 16 residues. Trimming shortened V by 0 bases and J by 7 bases, and 16 bases separated the two germline ends. Germline V lookup: CDR1 LGHNA, CDR2 YNFKEQ. The CDR3 region is CASSQDRSTDTQPQHF. CDR3 DNA: TGTGCCAGCAGCCAAGATCGCTCGACAGATACCCAGCCCCAGCATTTT.

V usage is TRBV9 and J usage is TRBJ2-7; 12 positions agree with TRBD2. Germline assignment: CDR1 SGDLS and CDR2 YYNGEE. Trimming took 3 bases from V and 5 from J; bases not matched to a gene: 27. The CDR3 is made up of 22 amino acids. CDR3 DNA: TGTGCCAGCAGCGCCAGACAGGGCCTGGGACTAGCGGGTCCGGGACTTAAGCACGAGCAGTACTTC. Amino acids: CASSARQGLGLAGPGLKHEQYF.

The chain recombines TRBV30 with TRBJ2-3; a weak D match, TRBD2 (8 bases). The CDR3 runs 19 residues. The V and J ends lost 0 bases and 5 bases respectively, with 27 bases between them. CDR1 is GTSNPN, CDR2 SVGIG, per germline (reference sequence). CDR3 region: CAWSVQGGEVAGFIDTQYF. In DNA, the CDR3 is TGTGCCTGGAGTGTACAAGGGGGCGAGGTAGCGGGATTCATAGATACGCAGTATTTT.

This clone was seen only a few times. The chain employs TRBV4-3 and TRBJ2-2; D is ambiguous. Between the trimmed V and J ends, which lost 4 bases and 8 bases, there was a span of 8 bases. This CDR3 spans 12 amino acids. CDR1 LGHNA and CDR2 YSLEER come from the germline V gene. CDR3 amino acids: CASSPVPGELFF. The DNA of the CDR3 is TGCGCCAGCAGCCCAGTTCCTGGGGAGCTGTTTTTT.

The chain recombines TRBV6-1 with TRBJ2-3; possibly TRBD2 for D (6 bases). Per germline, CDR1 MNHNS and CDR2 SASEGT. The CDR3 covers 18 residues. V was cut by 3 bases and J by 0 bases, with 19 bases left in between. The CDR3 loop is CASSDTPLGGRSTDTQYF. CDR3 coding DNA: TGTGCCAGCAGTGATACCCCCTTGGGGGGTCGAAGCACAGATACGCAGTATTTT.

The rearrangement links TRBV10-2 to TRBJ2-2; 12 bases are shared with TRBD2. CDR3 length equals 21 residues. Germline V lookup: CDR1 WSHSY, CDR2 SAAADI. The ends lost 2 bases at V and 3 bases at J; junction bases unmatched: 16. DNA for the CDR3: TGCGCCAGCAGTGAGCTTGGCAGAGAGAAACTAGCGGGAGGACACACCGGGGAGCTGTTTTTT. Translating gives CASSELGREKLAGGHTGELFF.

The chain couples TRBV7-8 to TRBJ2-7; the match to TRBD2 covers 7 bases. The CDR3 is made up of 19 amino acids. Trimming at V came to 1 base and at J to 4 bases, leaving 19 bases not matched to a gene. Germline loops: CDR1 SGHVS, CDR2 FQNEAQ. The CDR3 loop reads CASSLGPPGKAAGRYEQYF. In DNA form, the CDR3 reads TGTGCCAGCAGCTTAGGTCCCCCAGGGAAAGCAGCGGGAAGATACGAGCAGTACTTC.

V is TRBV27 and J is TRBJ2-3; 8 bases map to TRBD1. The CDR3 totals 16 residues. Losses at the gene ends were 5 bases for V and 2 bases for J; bases not matched to a gene: 9. Germline loops: CDR1 MNHEY, CDR2 SMNVEV (reference sequence). The CDR3 DNA follows: TGTGCCAGCAGTCGAGACAGGGGTTCTCCCACAGATACGCAGTATTTT. This encodes CASSRDRGSPTDTQYF.

J is TRBJ2-2 and V is TRBV28, with D possibly matching TRBD2 (7 bases). Germline CDR1 is MDHEN and CDR2 is SYDVKM. The CDR3 totals 12 residues. This CDR3 is CAARGRDGELFF. CDR3 sequence (DNA): TGTGCGGCGAGGGGGAGGGACGGGGAGCTGTTTTTT.

The chain joins TRBV23-1 to TRBJ2-5; 10 bases align to TRBD1. TRBV23-1 is known as an ORF, though its function is uncertain. This CDR3 is 15 amino acids long. V was clipped by 10 bases and J by 2 bases; unmatched bases: 10. Here the CDR3 reads CATPRDRGHQETQYF. CDR3 DNA sequence: TGCGCCACCCCCCGGGACAGGGGCCATCAAGAGACCCAGTACTTC.

This clone is a singleton in its sample. The J gene is TRBJ2-3, the V gene TRBV18, with a tentative D call TRBD1 (6 bases). Trimming pared 2 bases from V and 1 base from J, leaving 7 bases between. This CDR3 region has 14 residues. Germline V gene data show CDR1 as KGHSH and CDR2 as LQKENI. The CDR3 loop is CASSPSGGTDTQYF. The CDR3 bases are TGTGCCAGCTCACCATCAGGGGGCACAGATACGCAGTATTTT.

Of note for this clone: Other DNA sequences in this specimen translate into the identical CDR3. The chain links TRBV5-6 to TRBJ2-1; 7 bases map to TRBD1. The CDR3 has 16 residues. With 0 bases clipped from V and 2 bases from J, the junction kept 5 bases outside the gene matches. Per germline, CDR1 SGHDT and CDR2 YYEEEE. CDR3 amino acids: CASSLGRQGPYNEQFF. The CDR3 nucleotides read TGTGCCAGCAGCTTGGGGAGACAGGGCCCCTACAATGAGCAGTTCTTC.

The V call is TRBV7-9, the J call TRBJ1-1; the match to TRBD1 covers 7 bases. Trimming took 6 bases from V and 6 from J; bases not matched to a gene: 4. CDR3 length: 12 residues. Germline lookup yields CDR1 SEHNR and CDR2 FQNEAQ (reference sequence). The CDR3 sequence is CASRPGGPEAFF. CDR3 DNA sequence: TGTGCCAGCAGGCCAGGGGGGCCTGAAGCTTTCTTT. The variable domain in full, with the rest retrieved from reference TRBV7-9 and TRBJ1-1, is DTGVSQNPRHKITKRGQNVTFRCDPISEHNRLYWYRQTLGQGPEFLTYFQNEAQLEKSRLLSDRFSAERPKGSFSTLEIQRTEQGDSAMYLCASRPGGPEAFFGQGTRLTVV.

The chain employs TRBV29-1 and TRBJ2-7, with 11 bases matching TRBD2. With V trimmed by 0 bases and J by 0 bases, 4 bases remained unmatched. The V gene's germline CDR1 is SQVTM and CDR2 ANQGSEA. This CDR3 spans 16 amino acids. CDR3 residues: CSVEETSGESSYEQYF. DNA of the CDR3: TGCAGCGTTGAAGAGACTAGCGGGGAAAGCTCCTACGAGCAGTACTTC.